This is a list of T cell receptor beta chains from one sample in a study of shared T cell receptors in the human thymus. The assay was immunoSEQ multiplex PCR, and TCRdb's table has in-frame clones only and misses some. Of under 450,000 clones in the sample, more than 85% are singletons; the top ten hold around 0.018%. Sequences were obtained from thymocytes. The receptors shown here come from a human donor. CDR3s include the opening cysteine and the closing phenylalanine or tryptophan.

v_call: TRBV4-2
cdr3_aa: CASSQGQGAQKVRETQYF

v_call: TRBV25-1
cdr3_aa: CASSERGLGDRGHQPQHF

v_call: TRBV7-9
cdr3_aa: CASSLGHPGQWEQFF

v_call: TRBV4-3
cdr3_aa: CASSQPGHEQYF

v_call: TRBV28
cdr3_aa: CASSLPPYEQYF

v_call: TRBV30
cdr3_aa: CAWKGTSTNEKLFF

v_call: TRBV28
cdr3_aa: CASSTDTDNEKLFF

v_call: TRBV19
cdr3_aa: CASRGTGGYNEQFF

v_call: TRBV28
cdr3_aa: CASSGPLAIQETQYF

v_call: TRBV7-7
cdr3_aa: CASSSSRVFDGNTIYF

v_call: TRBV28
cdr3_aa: CASSLLDSYGYTF

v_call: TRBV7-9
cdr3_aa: CASSLVRAETQYF

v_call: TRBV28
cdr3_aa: CASSATGASSYEQYF

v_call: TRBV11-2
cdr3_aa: CASTRTRGGSYEQYF

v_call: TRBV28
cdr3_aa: CASSLRYEQYF

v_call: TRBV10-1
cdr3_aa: CASTEKERGVYGYTF

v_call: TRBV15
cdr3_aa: CATSRGDLPGLAARGDTQYF

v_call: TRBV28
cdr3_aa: CASSSTGTLYSNQPQHF

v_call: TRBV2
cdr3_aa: CASSETWYSYNEQFF

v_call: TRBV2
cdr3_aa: CASTLGRTSGRDNEQFF

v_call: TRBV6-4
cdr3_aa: CASSDGRDTEAFF

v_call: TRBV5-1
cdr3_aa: CASSWEALAAAYEQYF

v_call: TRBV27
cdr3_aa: CASSRPGTGNYGYTF

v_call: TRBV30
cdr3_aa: CAWSDPSEGGELFF

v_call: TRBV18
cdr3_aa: CASSPIVVLGVHEQYF

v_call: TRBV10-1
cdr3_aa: CARITPELGYQETQYF

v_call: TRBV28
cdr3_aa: CASSFPGGEGLSSGNTIYF

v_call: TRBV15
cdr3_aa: CATSRAPGHQPQHF

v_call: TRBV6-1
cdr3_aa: CASSVLRTASFFMNTEAFF

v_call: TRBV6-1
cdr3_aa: CASSVRQGPYNEQFF

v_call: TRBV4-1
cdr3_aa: CASSRWTRGNTIYF

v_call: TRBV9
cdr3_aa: CASSVGGQETQYF